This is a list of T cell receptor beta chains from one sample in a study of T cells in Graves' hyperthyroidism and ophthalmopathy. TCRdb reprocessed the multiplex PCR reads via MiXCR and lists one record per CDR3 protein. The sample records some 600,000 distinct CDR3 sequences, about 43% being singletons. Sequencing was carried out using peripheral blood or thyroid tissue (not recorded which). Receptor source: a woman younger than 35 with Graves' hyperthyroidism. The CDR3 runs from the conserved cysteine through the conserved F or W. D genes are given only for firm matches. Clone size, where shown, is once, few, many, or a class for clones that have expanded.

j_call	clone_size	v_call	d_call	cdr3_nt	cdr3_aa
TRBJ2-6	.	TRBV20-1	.	TGCAGTGCTGCTCCAGGGTTTGCCAACGTCCTGACTTTC	CSAAPGFANVLTF
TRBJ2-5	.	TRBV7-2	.	TGCGCCAGCAGCCAAGACCCCGGGGCGGGTGGGACCCAGTACTTC	CASSQDPGAGGTQYF
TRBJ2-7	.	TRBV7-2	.	TGTGCCAGCACTCCACAGGGCTGGCCTCCCTACGAGCAGTACTTC	CASTPQGWPPYEQYF
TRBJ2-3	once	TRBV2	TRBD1	TGTGCCAGCACCCCGGACAGGGGGTGGGATAGCACAGATACGCAGTATTTT	CASTPDRGWDSTDTQYF
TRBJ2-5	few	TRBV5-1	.	TGCGCCAGCACAACCGGGCTGTACCAAGAGACCCAGTACTTC	CASTTGLYQETQYF
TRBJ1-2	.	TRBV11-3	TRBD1	TGCGCCAGCAGCTTGCGACAGGGTAGCCCAGCTAACTATCGCTACACCTTC	CASSLRQGSPANYRYTF
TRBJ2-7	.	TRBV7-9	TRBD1	TGTGCCAGCACCTCCGGGACAGCCTCCTACGAGCAGTACTTC	CASTSGTASYEQYF
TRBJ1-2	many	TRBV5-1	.	TGCGCCAGCAGCGTAACACTAGACTATGGCTACACCTTC	CASSVTLDYGYTF
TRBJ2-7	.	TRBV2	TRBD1	TGTGCCAGCAGCGCCGGGACAGCTGTATACGAGCAGTACTTC	CASSAGTAVYEQYF
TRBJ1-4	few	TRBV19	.	TGTGCCAGTAGTCCGGATGAAAAACTGTTTTTT	CASSPDEKLFF
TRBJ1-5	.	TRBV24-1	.	TGTGCCAGCAGTTACTCGAACGCCCGGGCGGGCCCCCAGCATTTT	CASSYSNARAGPQHF
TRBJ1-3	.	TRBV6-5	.	TGTGCCAGCTCGGACGAAGGAAACACCATATATTTT	CASSDEGNTIYF
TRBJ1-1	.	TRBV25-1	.	TGTGCCAGCAGTGAATTTCGTGGGACGGTTGAAGCTTTCTTT	CASSEFRGTVEAFF
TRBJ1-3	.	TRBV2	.	TGTGCCACTACACCTCAGGGAAGTTTCTCTCCCCCGTACACCATATATTTT	CATTPQGSFSPPYTIYF
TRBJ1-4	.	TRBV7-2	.	TGTGCCAGCAGCTTAGAGGGACCCGGAAAACTGTTTTTT	CASSLEGPGKLFF
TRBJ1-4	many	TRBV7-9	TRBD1	TGTGCCAGCAGCTTTGCAGGGGGTGATGAAAAACTGTTTTTT	CASSFAGGDEKLFF
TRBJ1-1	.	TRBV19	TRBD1	TGTGCCAGTAGTACGGGACAGGCTAACACTGAAGCTTTCTTT	CASSTGQANTEAFF
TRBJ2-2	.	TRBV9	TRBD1	TGTGCCAGCAGTACGGACAGGGGCCCCGGGGAGCTGTTTTTT	CASSTDRGPGELFF
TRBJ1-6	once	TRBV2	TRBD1	TGTGCCAGCAAGACAGGGGACATCAGTTCACCCCTCCACTTT	CASKTGDISSPLHF
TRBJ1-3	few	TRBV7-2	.	TGTGCCAGCAGCTTAGGTTTACAGGGTAAAAACACCATATATTTT	CASSLGLQGKNTIYF
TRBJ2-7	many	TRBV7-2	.	TGTGCCAGCAGCCCGACAGGGAGGGTCGAGCAGTACTTC	CASSPTGRVEQYF
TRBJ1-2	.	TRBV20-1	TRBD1	TGCAGTGCTGGACAGGGCATTGGCTACACCTTC	CSAGQGIGYTF
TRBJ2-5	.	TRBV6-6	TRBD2	TGTGCCAGCAGTTCACTAGCGGAAAAAGAGACCCAGTACTTC	CASSSLAEKETQYF
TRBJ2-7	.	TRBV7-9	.	TGTGCCAGCAGCCCCCGGGATAGCGTGTACGAGCAGTGCTTC	CASSPRDSVYEQCF
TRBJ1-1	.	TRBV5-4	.	TGTGCCAGCAGCCCTGACACCCTGAACACTGAAGCTTTCTTT	CASSPDTLNTEAFF
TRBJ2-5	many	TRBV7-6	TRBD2	TGTGCCAGCAGCTCCCAACTAGCGTCGGAGACCCAGTACTTC	CASSSQLASETQYF
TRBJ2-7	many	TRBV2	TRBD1	TGTGCCAGCAGTGACGGGACAGGGGTCACCGAGCAGTACTTC	CASSDGTGVTEQYF
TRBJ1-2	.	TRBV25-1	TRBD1	TGTGCCAGTAGTCCACCGGGAAGCCTGGGACAGAACTATGGCTACACCTTC	CASSPPGSLGQNYGYTF
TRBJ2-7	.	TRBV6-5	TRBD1	TGTGCCAGCAGCCGTACCGGGACAGTCGACGAGCAGTACTTC	CASSRTGTVDEQYF
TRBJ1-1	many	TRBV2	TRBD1	TGTGCCACCTCGAAACAGGGGAGCACTGAAGCTTTCTTT	CATSKQGSTEAFF
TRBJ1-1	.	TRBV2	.	TGTGCCAGCAGCCAGAAAGGGGTGATGAACACTGAAGCTTTCTTT	CASSQKGVMNTEAFF
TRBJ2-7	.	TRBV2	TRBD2	TGTGCCATTTTGGGACTAGCGGATTCCTACGAGCAGTACTTC	CAILGLADSYEQYF
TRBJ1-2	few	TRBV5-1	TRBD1	TGCGCCAGCAGCTTGGGAAGGGGGCGCACCTATGGCTACACCTTC	CASSLGRGRTYGYTF
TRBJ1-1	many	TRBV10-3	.	TGTGCCATCAGTGATGAGGACATGAACACTGAAGCTTTCTTT	CAISDEDMNTEAFF
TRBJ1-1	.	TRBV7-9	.	TGTGCCAGCAGCCAAGGTGACACGAACACTGAAGCTTTCTTT	CASSQGDTNTEAFF
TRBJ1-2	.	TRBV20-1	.	TGCAGTGCTAGAGACCGCGTACAGATCTATGGCTACACCTTC	CSARDRVQIYGYTF
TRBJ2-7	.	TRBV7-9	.	TGCGCCAGCAGCCAAGAAGGCAAGCCAGCGAGGGAGCAGTACTTC	CASSQEGKPAREQYF
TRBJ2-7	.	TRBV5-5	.	TGTGCCAGCAGCTGGCCGCGGGACGTGGGCTCCTACGAGCAGTACTTC	CASSWPRDVGSYEQYF
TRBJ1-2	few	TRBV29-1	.	TGCAGCGTTGAAGGAAGGGGTCGAGGAGGAAGTAACTATGGCTACACCTTC	CSVEGRGRGGSNYGYTF
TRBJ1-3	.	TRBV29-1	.	TGCAGCGTTGACGAGGGAGGAAACACCATATATTTT	CSVDEGGNTIYF
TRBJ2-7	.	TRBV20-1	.	TGCAGTGCTAGAGAGGAGGGCGGAGCCTACGAGCAGTACTTC	CSAREEGGAYEQYF